The present TCR beta chain was sequenced within a study of identical twins. TCRdb reanalysed the 5' RACE reads using MiXCR and keeps one entry per CDR3 protein. Seen here are approximately 240,000 distinct CDR3 sequences, over 12% observed once, and the top ten hold approximately 10%. As for this clonotype: What it binds is not known.

General observations from the study: Modelling underestimated the level of out-of-frame TCR alpha sharing observed in monozygotic twins. Excess twin sharing in beta out-of-frame sequences was weaker. Out-of-frame alpha sequences common to twins exhibited a surplus of low generation probability.

The clonotype originates from a woman aged 18 to 35 in good health. What was sequenced was memory (CD45RO+) T cells sorted from blood.

CDR3 sequence (DNA): TGTGCCAGCAGTTTGACAGGCGGTCAGCCCCAGCATTTT. Translating it yields CASSLTGGQPQHF. The J gene is TRBJ1-5, the V gene TRBV6-5; TRBD1 is a possible D gene (6 bases). The germline V gene encodes CDR1 MNHEY and CDR2 SVGAGI. Trimming removed 4 bases at V and 6 bases at J, with 10 bases between. The CDR3 runs to 13 residues.